Included here is one T cell receptor (beta chain) sequence, with context. The data belong to a study of cytotoxic CD8 clonotypes in ibrutinib-treated CLL. About the research overall: Once treatment had gone on for a median of roughly eleven months, range 6 to 36, response samples were drawn.

Measured with immunoSEQ multiplex PCR; TCRdb has only the in-frame clones, and not every one. This table holds 30,000 to 40,000 clones, 70% to 80% found once. Losses at the gene ends were 0 bases for V and 4 bases for J; bases not matched to a gene: 8. Germline V lookup: CDR1 MNHEY, CDR2 SVGAGI. The CDR3 has 16 residues. The sequence derives from a human donor with chronic lymphocytic leukemia. Source: PBMCs, taken at disease progression, from a patient treated with ibrutinib. The chain recombines TRBV6-5 with TRBJ2-7; TRBD1 matches 8 bases. The CDR3 is CASSYSLPGGAYEQYF. The CDR3 nucleotides are TGTGCCAGCAGTTACTCATTGCCAGGGGGCGCTTACGAGCAGTACTTC.